The 16 T cell receptor beta chains listed next were all sequenced from one sample in a study of T cell responses to AZD1222 COVID-19 vaccine. Assay: immunoSEQ multiplex PCR; the TCRdb copy retains only in-frame clones and omits some. The sample consists of about 110,000 clones, over 80% of them appearing once. The sequences come from peripheral blood, collected 28 days after the second AZD1222 dose. The receptors were gathered from an adult who received the AZD1222 COVID-19 vaccine.

This chain connects TRBV9 to TRBJ2-5; D may match TRBD1 or TRBD2 (6 bases each). V was shortened by 2 bases and J by 6 bases, with 17 bases between the two germline ends. The CDR3 loop spans 15 amino acids. The germline V gene has CDR1 SGDLS and CDR2 YYNGEE. The CDR3 protein is CASSVRGAIGQTQYF. The CDR3 DNA is TGTGCCAGCAGCGTTAGGGGGGCCATCGGGCAGACCCAGTACTTC.

V usage is TRBV5-6 and J usage is TRBJ2-1; D perhaps matches TRBD1 (5 bases). Per germline, CDR1 SGHDT and CDR2 YYEEEE. The CDR3 runs to 15 residues. Trimming stripped 1 base from V and 5 bases from J, with 13 bases between. The CDR3 DNA follows: TGTGCCAGCAGCTTGAGGGGATACGGAAACAATGAGCAGTTCTTC. Protein: CASSLRGYGNNEQFF.

J is TRBJ2-5 and V is TRBV7-9, with 11 bases fitting TRBD2. This CDR3 is built from 16 residues. V trimming: 3 bases; J trimming: 1 base; junction bases outside the gene matches: 4. CDR1 and CDR2 from the germline V gene are SEHNR and FQNEAQ (reference sequence). The CDR3 bases are TGTGCCAGCAGCTTGCCTAGCGGGAGGCCCCAAGAGACCCAGTACTTC. This gives the protein CASSLPSGRPQETQYF.

This chain uses TRBV3-1 (or the pseudogene TRBV3-2) with TRBJ2-2, with 8 positions matching TRBD1. This CDR3 region has 16 residues. Germline assignment: CDR1 LGHDT and CDR2 YNNKEL (reference sequence). J was trimmed by 4 bases and V by 3 bases; bases with no gene match: 7. The CDR3 DNA reads as TGTGCCAGCAGCCACCGCTGGACAGGGCGCACCGGGGAGCTGTTTTTT. This sequence encodes CASSHRWTGRTGELFF.

The rearrangement joins TRBV27 to TRBJ1-2; D uncertain. Trimming took off 5 bases at V and 8 bases at J, with 9 bases between the two ends. The germline gives CDR1 MNHEY, CDR2 SMNVEV (reference sequence). This CDR3 has 11 residues. The CDR3: CASSAQLGYTF. Written as DNA, the CDR3 is TGTGCCAGCAGTGCACAATTGGGCTACACCTTC.

This rearrangement joins TRBV12-3 or TRBV12-4 to TRBJ1-4; D unclear. The CDR3 loop spans 12 amino acids. Trimming shortened V by 2 bases and J by 5 bases, and 3 bases separated the two germline ends. The CDR3 sequence: CASSLTNEKLFF. CDR3 bases: TGTGCCAGCAGTTTAACAAATGAAAAACTGTTTTTT.

This chain links TRBV9 with TRBJ1-1, with a tentative D call TRBD1 (6 bases). Germline V gene lookup returns CDR1 SGDLS and CDR2 YYNGEE. V lost 0 bases and J lost 3, with 12 bases in between. The length of the CDR3 is 15 residues. For the CDR3, the DNA is TGTGCCAGCAGCGTAGGTGGGGGGCTGGACACTGAAGCTTTCTTT. Protein product: CASSVGGGLDTEAFF.

V gene TRBV30 combines with J gene TRBJ2-7, with 8 bases fitting TRBD1. The ends lost 4 bases at V and 5 bases at J; junction bases unmatched: 10. The CDR3 totals 14 residues. CDR1 and CDR2 (germline): GTSNPN, SVGIG (reference sequence). The CDR3 DNA reads as TGTGCCTGGAAGGATAGGACAGGGATCCACGAGCAGTACTTC. The encoded protein is CAWKDRTGIHEQYF.

The chain combines TRBV7-9 with TRBJ2-4, with D hard to call. Germline V gene sequence: CDR1 SEHNR, CDR2 FQNEAQ (reference sequence). This CDR3 spans 13 amino acids. Trimming removed 4 bases from V and 6 bases from J, with 10 bases in between. The CDR3 loop reads CASSYPWGNIQYF. Here the CDR3 DNA reads TGTGCCAGCAGCTACCCATGGGGAAACATTCAGTACTTC.

CDR3 sequence (DNA): TGTGCCAGCAGCCAACGAACTAGCGGGACCCCTCAGTTCTTC. Its protein is CASSQRTSGTPQFF. The rearrangement uses TRBV3-1 (or the pseudogene TRBV3-2) and TRBJ2-1; 10 positions match TRBD2. Germline V gene data show CDR1 as LGHDT and CDR2 as YNNKEL (reference sequence). This CDR3 contains 14 residues. Trimming took 2 bases from V and 13 from J; bases not matched to a gene: 8.

This chain joins TRBV12-3 or TRBV12-4 and TRBJ2-3, with D unclear. The CDR3 is made up of 13 amino acids. With 5 bases removed from V and 3 bases from J, the gap between germline ends came to 9 bases. CDR3 amino acids: CASSISGTDTQYF. The CDR3 DNA follows: TGTGCCAGCAGTATTAGTGGGACAGATACGCAGTATTTT.

The CDR3 nucleotides read TGCGCCAGCACCACCCCCTTACAGTCCAGCGAAGGAGAAGCTTTCTTT. Protein sequence: CASTTPLQSSEGEAFF. The chain links TRBV10-1 to TRBJ1-1, with D unclear. The CDR3 totals 16 residues. The V gene's germline CDR1 is WNHNN and CDR2 SYGVQD (reference sequence). The germline V and J ends were trimmed by 7 bases and 8 bases, with 26 bases remaining between them.

This rearrangement joins TRBV28 to TRBJ2-5; no definite D call. V lost 3 bases and J lost 5, with 16 bases in between. The germline V gene encodes CDR1 MDHEN and CDR2 SYDVKM. The CDR3 contains 15 residues. DNA for the CDR3: TGTGCCAGCAGTTTTTCGTCGGCGATGGTGGAGACCCAGTACTTC. It encodes CASSFSSAMVETQYF.

The gene calls are TRBV2 and TRBJ2-5; 10 bases are shared with TRBD1. CDR3 length: 15 residues. The V segment lost 7 bases and the J segment 2 bases; nucleotides outside the gene matches: 7. The germline V gene encodes CDR1 SNHLY and CDR2 FYNNEI. For the CDR3, the DNA is TGTGCCAGCACCAGGGACAGGGGTGGACAAGAGACCCAGTACTTC. Translating it yields CASTRDRGGQETQYF.

The V and J genes are TRBV30 and TRBJ1-6; D remains unclear. The CDR3 spans 13 residues. V lost 1 base and J 5 bases, leaving 6 bases between the germline ends. The V gene's germline CDR1 is GTSNPN and CDR2 SVGIG (reference sequence). As DNA, the CDR3 is TGTGCCTGGAGTGACGGAAATAATTCACCCCTCCACTTT. Translation gives CAWSDGNNSPLHF.

The rearrangement uses TRBV2 and TRBJ1-6; D might be TRBD1 (5 bases). Per germline, CDR1 SNHLY and CDR2 FYNNEI. Trimming cost V 2 bases and J 6 bases, with 11 bases left between them. The CDR3 extends over 15 amino acids. The CDR3 spells CASSERRDGNSPLHF. In DNA, the CDR3 is TGTGCCAGCAGTGAACGGAGGGACGGTAATTCACCCCTCCACTTT.